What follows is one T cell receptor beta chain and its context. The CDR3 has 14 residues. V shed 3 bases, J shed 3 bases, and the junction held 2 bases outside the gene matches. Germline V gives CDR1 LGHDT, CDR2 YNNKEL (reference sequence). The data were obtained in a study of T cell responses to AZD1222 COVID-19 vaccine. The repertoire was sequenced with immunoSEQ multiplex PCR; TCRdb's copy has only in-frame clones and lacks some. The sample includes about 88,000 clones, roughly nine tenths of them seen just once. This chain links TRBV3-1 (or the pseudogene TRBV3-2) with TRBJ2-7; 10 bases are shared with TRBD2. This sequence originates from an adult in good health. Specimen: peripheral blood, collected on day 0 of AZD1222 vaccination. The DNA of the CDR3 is TGTGCCAGCAGCCAGGGGACTAGCGTCTACGAGCAGTACTTC. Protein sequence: CASSQGTSVYEQYF.